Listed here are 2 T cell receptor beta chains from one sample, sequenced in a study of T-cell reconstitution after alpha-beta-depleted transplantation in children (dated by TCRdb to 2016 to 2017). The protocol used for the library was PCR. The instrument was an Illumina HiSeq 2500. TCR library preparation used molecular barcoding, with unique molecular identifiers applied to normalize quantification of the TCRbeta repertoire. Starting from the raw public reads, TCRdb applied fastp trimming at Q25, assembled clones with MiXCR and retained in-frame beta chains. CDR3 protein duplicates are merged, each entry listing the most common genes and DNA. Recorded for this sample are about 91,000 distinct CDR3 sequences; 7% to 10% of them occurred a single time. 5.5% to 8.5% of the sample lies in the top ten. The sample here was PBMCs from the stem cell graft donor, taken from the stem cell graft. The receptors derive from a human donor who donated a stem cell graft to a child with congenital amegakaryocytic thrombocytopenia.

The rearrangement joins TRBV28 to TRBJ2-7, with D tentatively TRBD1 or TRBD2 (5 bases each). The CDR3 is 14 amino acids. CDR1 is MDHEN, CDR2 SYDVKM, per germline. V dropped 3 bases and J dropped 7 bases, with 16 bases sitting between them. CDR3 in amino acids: CASSLRGPSREQYF. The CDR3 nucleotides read TGTGCCAGCAGTTTGAGGGGCCCCTCGCGGGAGCAGTACTTC.

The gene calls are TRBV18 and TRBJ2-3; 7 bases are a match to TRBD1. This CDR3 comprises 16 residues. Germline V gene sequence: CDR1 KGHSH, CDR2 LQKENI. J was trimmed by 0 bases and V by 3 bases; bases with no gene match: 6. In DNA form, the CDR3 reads TGTGCCAGCTCACCTGGACAGGACCCTAGCACAGATACGCAGTATTTT. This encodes CASSPGQDPSTDTQYF.